These 20 T cell receptor beta chains originate from one sample sequenced in a study of human T cells and chemical hapten exposure. Indicated time point: pre-sensitization, week 0. Treatment indicated: therapeutic diphenylcyclopropenone sensitization with weekly scalp DPC. A single record per CDR3 protein comes from TCRdb applying MiXCR to the RACE reads. The data show fewer than 300,000 distinct CDR3 sequences, 8.6% seen once. The starting material was whole blood, obtained in connection with sensitization to the hapten diphenylcyclopropenone (DPC). These receptors were obtained from a woman aged 40-49 years with alopecia areata. Some clones in this sample may be carry-over from other donors' samples.

The chain is built from TRBV28 and TRBJ2-3; TRBD2 agrees at 10 bases. CDR1 is MDHEN and CDR2 is SYDVKM in the germline V gene. The junction had 6 bases not matched to a gene; V was cut back by 6 bases and J by 3 bases. CDR3 length: 15 residues. The CDR3 bases are TGTGCCAGCAGGCTAGCGGGAGTATCGACAGATACGCAGTATTTT. It is translated as CASRLAGVSTDTQYF.

This chain joins TRBV7-3 and TRBJ1-1, with D unclear. Per the germline V gene, CDR1 is SGHTA and CDR2 is FQGTGA. The CDR3 covers 15 residues. Deletions cut 5 bases from V and 7 bases from J, with 20 bases between. The chain's CDR3 is CASSQNPTPSSEAFF. CDR3 DNA: TGTGCCAGCAGCCAAAACCCGACCCCCTCCAGTGAAGCTTTCTTT.

The chain carries TRBV5-1 and TRBJ2-7, with no clear D. V was clipped by 0 bases and J by 1 base, with 8 bases between them. Germline CDR1 SGHRS, CDR2 YFSETQ. The CDR3 is made up of 14 amino acids. DNA for the CDR3: TGCGCCAGCAGCTTGGGAGACATATCCTACGAGCAGTACTTC. It yields the protein CASSLGDISYEQYF.

This clonotype was counted once. The rearrangement joins TRBV10-3 to TRBJ1-5; 7 bases match TRBD1. Germline lookup yields CDR1 ENHRY and CDR2 SYGVKD. There are 15 residues in the CDR3. With V trimmed by 6 bases and J by 0 bases, 5 bases remained unmatched. CDR3 in DNA: TGTGCCATCAGGGGGACAGAGGATAGCAATCAGCCCCAGCATTTT. Translation: CAIRGTEDSNQPQHF.

In its sample, this clonotype was seen a few times. The chain is built from TRBV3-1 and TRBJ1-1, with 10 bases identical to TRBD1. Germline V gene sequence: CDR1 LGHDT, CDR2 YNNKEL (reference sequence). V shed 4 bases and J 4 bases; nucleotides not matched to a gene: 3. The CDR3 consists of 14 residues. For the CDR3, the DNA is TGTGCCAGCAGCCGACAGGGGGCCGGCACTGAAGCTTTCTTT. It yields the protein CASSRQGAGTEAFF.

The CDR3 spells CASSRGSSYNEQFF. The CDR3 nucleotides read TGTGCCAGCAGCCGAGGGAGCTCCTACAATGAGCAGTTCTTC. The chain carries TRBV3-1 and TRBJ2-1, with D possibly being TRBD2 (5 bases). This CDR3 spans 14 amino acids. CDR1 is LGHDT, CDR2 YNNKEL, per germline (reference sequence). The germline V and J ends were trimmed by 4 bases and 0 bases, with 7 bases remaining between them.

The chain has TRBV7-6 and TRBJ2-1; 8 bases align to TRBD2. This CDR3 comprises 16 residues. Germline assignment: CDR1 SGHVS and CDR2 FNYEAQ. The junction had 8 bases not matched to a gene; V was cut back by 4 bases and J by 3 bases. This CDR3 is CASSSMASGRYNEQFF. CDR3 DNA: TGTGCCAGCAGCTCCATGGCTAGCGGGCGCTACAATGAGCAGTTCTTC.

V gene TRBV4-1 combines with J gene TRBJ1-2; 9 nucleotides align to TRBD1. V lost 0 bases to trimming and J lost 8 bases; unmatched junction nucleotides: 4. Looked up from germline, CDR1 is MGHRA and CDR2 is YSYEKL. The CDR3 is 14 amino acids. The CDR3 is CASSQDTGGRGYTF. The DNA of the CDR3 is TGCGCCAGCAGCCAAGACACAGGGGGCCGAGGCTACACCTTC.

The V gene is TRBV10-3, the J gene TRBJ2-7; D is perhaps TRBD2 (5 bases). V lost 3 bases and J 0 bases, leaving 9 bases between the germline ends. This CDR3 has 14 residues. Per germline, CDR1 ENHRY and CDR2 SYGVKD. The CDR3 sequence: CAISDGRGSYEQYF. In DNA, the CDR3 is TGTGCCATCAGTGACGGACGGGGCTCCTACGAGCAGTACTTC.

There are many counts of this clonotype. This rearrangement joins TRBV12-3 or TRBV12-4 to TRBJ2-7; 10 bases fit TRBD2. After removal of 6 bases from V and 2 bases from J, the junction contained 7 bases not matched to a gene. The CDR3 runs to 15 residues. CDR3 sequence: CASRPRTSGPYEQYF. CDR3 bases: TGTGCCAGCAGGCCCAGGACTAGCGGTCCCTACGAGCAGTACTTC.

This sequence joins TRBV18 and TRBJ1-1; 8 nucleotides align to TRBD1. Germline V gene lookup returns CDR1 KGHSH and CDR2 LQKENI. The CDR3 totals 13 residues. V was clipped by 4 bases and J by 8 bases; unmatched bases: 6. The CDR3 sequence is CASSLRTGPEAFF. DNA for the CDR3: TGTGCCAGCTCACTCCGGACAGGGCCCGAAGCTTTCTTT.

This clonotype appeared a few times. The V call is TRBV7-2, the J call TRBJ2-3; perhaps TRBD2 as D (6 bases). V was shortened by 6 bases and J by 2 bases, with 12 bases between the two germline ends. Germline V gene lookup returns CDR1 SGHTA and CDR2 FQGNSA. This CDR3 is built from 14 residues. The CDR3 region is CASRPGLPTDTQYF. For the CDR3, the DNA is TGTGCCAGCAGACCGGGACTTCCCACAGATACGCAGTATTTT.

Within the sample, this clonotype is medium-sized. V usage is TRBV20-1 and J usage is TRBJ1-1; 10 nucleotides align to TRBD1. The V gene end was trimmed by 7 bases and the J gene end by 3 bases; junction bases not matched to a gene: 2. CDR3 length: 12 amino acids. CDR1 is DFQATT and CDR2 is SNEGSKA in the germline V gene (reference sequence). DNA for the CDR3: TGCAGTGTTGGGACAGGGGACACTGAAGCTTTCTTT. It codes for CSVGTGDTEAFF.

For the CDR3, the DNA is TGCAGTGCTAACGCCGCAGATACGCAGTATTTT. Amino acid sequence: CSANAADTQYF. The gene calls are TRBV20-1 and TRBJ2-3, with D uncertain. Trimming left V 4 bases short and J 4 bases short, with 6 bases between. Germline V gene sequence: CDR1 DFQATT, CDR2 SNEGSKA (reference sequence). CDR3 length: 11 amino acids.

This clonotype was counted a few times. The CDR3 protein is CASSLGSDSNEKLFF. Here the CDR3 DNA reads TGTGCCAGCAGCTTAGGGTCCGACAGTAATGAAAAACTGTTTTTT. The rearrangement joins TRBV7-2 to TRBJ1-4; perhaps TRBD1 as D (5 bases). The CDR3 has 15 residues. The germline V gene has CDR1 SGHTA and CDR2 FQGNSA. The V and J ends lost 1 base and 4 bases respectively, with 10 bases between them.

This clonotype occurred a few times. The chain links TRBV20-1 to TRBJ2-1; TRBD2 is a possible D gene (6 bases). Germline-derived CDR1 and CDR2 are DFQATT and SNEGSKA (reference sequence). CDR3 length equals 17 residues. Deletions cut 0 bases from V and 0 bases from J, with 15 bases between. CDR3 nucleotide sequence: TGCAGTGCTAGAGACGCCACACAGACTAGCTCCTACAATGAGCAGTTCTTC. Translating it yields CSARDATQTSSYNEQFF.

This chain links TRBV5-5 with TRBJ1-5, with 7 bases fitting TRBD1. V dropped 4 bases and J dropped 4; count of bases not matched to a gene: 5. The CDR3 covers 14 residues. Germline loops: CDR1 SGHKS, CDR2 YYEKEE (reference sequence). Here the CDR3 DNA reads TGTGCCAGCAGCGTGAGACAGGGTAATCAGCCCCAGCATTTT. This gives the protein CASSVRQGNQPQHF.

The CDR3: CATAGGGGADTQYF. The CDR3 coding sequence is TGTGCCACCGCCGGGGGGGGAGGGGCAGATACGCAGTATTTT. The chain has TRBV10-3 and TRBJ2-3, with 8 bases lining up with TRBD2. CDR3 length: 14 amino acids. With 10 bases clipped from V and 4 bases from J, the junction kept 10 bases outside the gene matches. Germline CDR1 ENHRY, CDR2 SYGVKD.

The V gene is TRBV29-1, the J gene TRBJ2-1; 9 positions agree with TRBD2. Germline CDR1 SQVTM, CDR2 ANQGSEA. The CDR3 has 15 residues. V lost 4 bases, J lost 3 bases, and 7 bases stayed unmatched. The CDR3 is CSVVSSGEFYNEQFF. For the CDR3, the DNA is TGCAGCGTTGTCTCTAGCGGGGAGTTCTACAATGAGCAGTTCTTC.

This clonotype was picked up many times. The chain recombines TRBV4-2 with TRBJ2-7, with TRBD2 identical over 7 bases. Germline lookup yields CDR1 LGHNA and CDR2 YNFKEQ. V gave up 0 bases and J gave up 0 bases; unmatched junction bases: 8. The length of the CDR3 is 17 residues. CDR3 amino acids: CASSQDSSGHPSYEQYF. In nucleotides, the CDR3 is TGTGCCAGCAGCCAAGATAGTAGCGGGCACCCCTCCTACGAGCAGTACTTC.